The rows below give T cell receptor beta chains drawn from one sample of a study of shared clonotypes between healthy human individuals. Generated by immunoSEQ multiplex PCR, the TCRdb table keeps only in-frame clones and is missing some. Altogether 2,500,000 or so clones are present, more than 80% being singletons, with the ten largest covering more than 0.12%. The sequencing sample was made of naive CD4+ T cells sorted from blood. These receptors originate from a man between 18 and 29 years old in good health. The conserved cysteine and the conserved F or W are not part of the CDR3 here. Fields, in order: V gene, J gene, CDR3 protein.

V: TRBV5-1; J: TRBJ1-5; CDR3: ASSLDGGGPGPQH
V: TRBV19; J: TRBJ2-1; CDR3: ASSRGSRAPYNEQF
V: TRBV5-5; J: TRBJ1-4; CDR3: ASSRTGGGDEKLF
V: TRBV10-3; J: TRBJ1-1; CDR3: AISEGGQGPEAF
V: TRBV28; J: TRBJ2-7; CDR3: ASRPPGGAYEQY
V: TRBV19; J: TRBJ2-7; CDR3: ASSRTGGYEQY
V: TRBV29-1; J: TRBJ1-4; CDR3: SVAKGGQNEKLF
V: TRBV4-1; J: TRBJ1-4; CDR3: ASSQEGATNEKLF
V: TRBV7-9; J: TRBJ1-2; CDR3: ASSLESHLSGYT
V: TRBV5-1; J: TRBJ2-6; CDR3: ASSLGSSSGANVLT
V: TRBV27; J: TRBJ2-7; CDR3: ASSFTGNEQY
V: TRBV6-1; J: TRBJ1-1; CDR3: ASSQLTGGPTEAF
V: TRBV14; J: TRBJ2-1; CDR3: ASSQDLAGGSWNEQF
V: TRBV6-1; J: TRBJ1-4; CDR3: ASSRDRGREKLF
V: TRBV5-1; J: TRBJ2-5; CDR3: ASSVRTDREETQY
V: TRBV6-6; J: TRBJ1-4; CDR3: ASSYTQGGGEKLF
V: TRBV19; J: TRBJ1-1; CDR3: ASSIVDRMNTEAF
V: TRBV9; J: TRBJ2-1; CDR3: ASSSTGGLSYNEQF
V: TRBV19; J: TRBJ2-7; CDR3: ASSPGQRSLPEQY
V: TRBV5-4; J: TRBJ1-3; CDR3: ASSKASGNTIY
V: TRBV6-1; J: TRBJ2-7; CDR3: ASSEAQTDFYEQY
V: TRBV14; J: TRBJ1-3; CDR3: ASSSRGDYSGNTIY
V: TRBV10-2; J: TRBJ2-7; CDR3: ASRSGSGYEQY
V: TRBV11-2; J: TRBJ2-1; CDR3: ASSLLILAGGGTYNEQF
V: TRBV30; J: TRBJ2-7; CDR3: AWGRAGTGSGEQY
V: TRBV30; J: TRBJ1-1; CDR3: AWSPGPGQFTEAF
V: TRBV15; J: TRBJ1-2; CDR3: ATSRDVYVDGYT
V: TRBV6-1; J: TRBJ2-7; CDR3: ASSGRDRFTYEQY
V: TRBV5-1; J: TRBJ1-4; CDR3: ASSDNEKLF
V: TRBV7-8; J: TRBJ1-2; CDR3: ASSARARDRGNYGYT
V: TRBV14; J: TRBJ2-1; CDR3: ASSLLPGQGRDEQF
V: TRBV7-9; J: TRBJ1-3; CDR3: ASSLFGNTIY
V: TRBV19; J: TRBJ2-7; CDR3: ASKKLADTYEQY
V: TRBV28; J: TRBJ1-2; CDR3: ASSLLLPGGEGYT
V: TRBV7-9; J: TRBJ1-1; CDR3: ASSRQGPYVAF
V: TRBV19; J: TRBJ1-1; CDR3: ASSIGLRTEAF
V: TRBV18; J: TRBJ1-1; CDR3: ASSPPGRANTEAF
V: TRBV6-5; J: TRBJ1-2; CDR3: ASSTPRPGDGYT
V: TRBV19; J: TRBJ2-2; CDR3: ASIQEGELF